The rows below give T cell receptor beta chains drawn from one sample of a study of technical replicates of blood from a few donors. Libraries were prepared by immunoSEQ multiplex PCR; TCRdb keeps only in-frame clonotypes and omits some of them. Here the sample spans about 83,000 clones, approximately 94% being singletons. Sequences were obtained from T cells isolated from PBMCs. The origin of the receptors is a human donor in good health. Each CDR3 is given with its conserved first and last residue. A D gene is named only where the DNA matches it firmly. The listing skips clone size in some rows; elsewhere it reads once, few, many or a size class.

>TRBV27|TRBD1|TRBJ2-7|.
TGTGCCAGCCGATACGGGACAGGTACCTACGAGCAGTACTTC
CASRYGTGTYEQYF
>TRBV10-3|.|TRBJ2-2|.
TGTGCCATATCATTTGACAGCTCGAACACCGGGGAGCTGTTTTTT
CAISFDSSNTGELFF
>TRBV10-2|.|TRBJ1-1|.
TGCGCCAGCAGTGAGTCCTACACTGAAGCTTTCTTT
CASSESYTEAFF
>TRBV7-8|TRBD2|TRBJ2-7|.
TGTGCCAGCAGTCTTAGGTTGGGCGGGGGATACGAGCAGTACTTC
CASSLRLGGGYEQYF
>TRBV5-1|TRBD1|TRBJ1-2|.
TGCGCCAGCAGAGAAGGACAGGGCTATGGCTACACCTTC
CASREGQGYGYTF
>TRBV5-5|TRBD1|TRBJ1-1|.
TGTGCCAGCAGCCTAAAGTGGACAGGCACGAACACTGAAGCTTTCTTT
CASSLKWTGTNTEAFF
>TRBV7-7|.|TRBJ2-5|.
TGTGCCAGCAGCCGCCTGGTCTCGGGAGTAGAGACCCAGTACTTC
CASSRLVSGVETQYF
>TRBV5-6|TRBD1|TRBJ2-2|.
TGTGCCAGCAGCACCGGACACAGGGGGTTTACTTCGATCACCGGGGAGCTGTTTTTT
CASSTGHRGFTSITGELFF
>TRBV9|.|TRBJ2-3|.
TGTGCCAGCAGCGAGACAGGTCCTAGCACAGATACGCAGTATTTT
CASSETGPSTDTQYF
>TRBV5-1|TRBD2|TRBJ2-7|.
TGCGCCAGCAGCTTGGACGGAGCGGGAGGCGACGAGCAGTACTTC
CASSLDGAGGDEQYF
>TRBV6-5|TRBD1|TRBJ1-1|once
TGTGCCAGCAGTTACTCGGGACAGGGGGCAGATGAAGCTTTCTTT
CASSYSGQGADEAFF
>TRBV20-1|.|TRBJ2-1|.
TGCAGTGCTACAGGGGCCCTAGAGCAGTTCTTC
CSATGALEQFF
>TRBV19|.|TRBJ2-7|once
TGTGCCAGTAGTAAACTCAGGGGCGGTTCCTCCTACGAGCAGTACTTC
CASSKLRGGSSYEQYF
>TRBV19|.|TRBJ2-2|.
TGTGCCAGTAGTATTGCTGGGGCCACCGGGGAGCTGTTTTTT
CASSIAGATGELFF
>TRBV2|.|TRBJ1-5|.
TGTGCCAGCAGTGAAGCGACAGGCGGTTACCAGCCCCAGCATTTT
CASSEATGGYQPQHF
>TRBV10-1|TRBD2|TRBJ2-7|.
TGCGCCAGCAGTGGGCTAGCGGGGGCCGTTCCCCCCTGGGAGCAGTACTTC
CASSGLAGAVPPWEQYF
>TRBV25-1|.|TRBJ2-1|.
TGTGCCAGCAGTGCGGACTCTAACAATGAGCAGTTCTTC
CASSADSNNEQFF
>TRBV7-9|.|TRBJ1-4|.
TGTGCCAGCAGCTTATCCCGGGACAACCTTAGGGAAAAACTGTTTTTT
CASSLSRDNLREKLFF
>TRBV27|.|TRBJ2-6|.
TGTGCCAGCAGTGCCTACAGACCTGGGGCCAACGTCCTGACTTTC
CASSAYRPGANVLTF
>TRBV11-2|TRBD2|TRBJ2-5|.
TGTGCCACCGCAGCGGGAAACCAAGAGACCCAGTACTTC
CATAAGNQETQYF
>TRBV6-6|TRBD1|TRBJ2-1|.
TGTGCCAGCAGTGGGGGACAGGGGGTCCACAATGAGCAGTTCTTC
CASSGGQGVHNEQFF
>TRBV7-9|TRBD1|TRBJ2-3|.
TGTGCCAGCAGACAGGGACAGAGCACAGATACGCAGTATTTT
CASRQGQSTDTQYF
>TRBV15|.|TRBJ2-7|.
TGTGCCACCAGCAGAGACAGATACTACGAGCAGTACTTC
CATSRDRYYEQYF
>TRBV5-1|TRBD2|TRBJ2-1|.
TGCGCCAGCAGCCGGGCGGGAGGGGAAAAAAGTGAGCAGTTCTTC
CASSRAGGEKSEQFF
>TRBV18|TRBD2|TRBJ2-7|.
TGTGCCAGCTCACCCCTGATGTGGAGCGGGACGACCTACGAGCAGTACTTC
CASSPLMWSGTTYEQYF
>TRBV28|TRBD2|TRBJ2-3|.
TGTGCCAGCAGTTCAGGACTAGCGGGAGGGAGGACAGATACGCAGTATTTT
CASSSGLAGGRTDTQYF
>TRBV5-1|TRBD1|TRBJ1-1|.
TGCGCCAGCAGCCCCGGGACAGGAGACAACACTGAAGCTTTCTTT
CASSPGTGDNTEAFF
>TRBV29-1|TRBD1|TRBJ1-2|.
TGCAGCGTTGATAAGATACGGGACAGGGGTTTCGATGGCTACACCTTC
CSVDKIRDRGFDGYTF
>TRBV4-1|TRBD2|TRBJ2-7|.
TGCGCCAGCAGCCAAGAGGGACTAGCCTACGAGCAGTACTTC
CASSQEGLAYEQYF
>TRBV5-1|.|TRBJ2-3|once
TGCGCCAGCAGCTTGGATCCGGGTTCTAGCACAGATACGCAGTATTTT
CASSLDPGSSTDTQYF
>TRBV30|TRBD2|TRBJ2-2|.
TGTGCCTGGGGAGGACTAGCGGGGCCCATCCTCGCGAACACCGGGGAGCTGTTTTTT
CAWGGLAGPILANTGELFF
>TRBV2|TRBD2|TRBJ2-3|.
TGTGCCAGCAGTGGAGCCGCGACTAGCGGGAGTACAGATACGCAGTATTTT
CASSGAATSGSTDTQYF
>TRBV5-1|TRBD1|TRBJ2-1|.
TGCGCCAGCAGCCTTCGCCGGGACAGGTCCTACAATGAGCAGTTCTTC
CASSLRRDRSYNEQFF
>TRBV10-1|.|TRBJ2-3|.
TGCGCCAGCAGTGAGTCGTTTAGGGGAAAGGGGGTCCTCACAGATACGCAGTATTTT
CASSESFRGKGVLTDTQYF
>TRBV6-1|TRBD1|TRBJ1-5|.
TGTGCCAGCAGTGGGGTAGGGGGCCAGGGTCAGCCCCAGCATTTT
CASSGVGGQGQPQHF
>TRBV5-1|TRBD2|TRBJ2-5|.
TGCGCCAGCAGCTTGGTCCTAGCGGGGTGGGAGACCCAGTACTTC
CASSLVLAGWETQYF
>TRBV5-4|TRBD1|TRBJ2-7|.
TGTGCCAGCAGCGTAGACAGGGTGCAGTACTTC
CASSVDRVQYF
>TRBV2|TRBD1|TRBJ1-2|.
TGTGCCAGAACGACAGGGGACGGCTATGGCTACACCTTC
CARTTGDGYGYTF
>TRBV6-1|.|TRBJ1-4|.
TGTGCCAGCAGGACCAGGGACTTGGATGAAAAACTGTTTTTT
CASRTRDLDEKLFF
>TRBV5-1|.|TRBJ2-7|.
TGCGCCAGCAGCTTCCCCAGGGATACCTACGAGCAGTACTTC
CASSFPRDTYEQYF
>TRBV11-2|.|TRBJ1-4|.
TGTGCCAGCAGCTTAAGAACCACCAAGGGGGAAAAACTGTTTTTT
CASSLRTTKGEKLFF
>TRBV15|TRBD1|TRBJ1-4|.
TGTGCCACCAGCAGAGATCGCGGGACAGGGTTTGAAAAACTGTTTTTT
CATSRDRGTGFEKLFF
>TRBV14|.|TRBJ2-4|.
TGTGCCAGCAGCCAGGCTGAAAACATTCAGTACTTC
CASSQAENIQYF
>TRBV4-1|TRBD2|TRBJ2-2|.
TGCGCCAGCAGCCAAGAGTACCGGGGGGCGAACACCGGGGAGCTGTTTTTT
CASSQEYRGANTGELFF
>TRBV6-5|TRBD1|TRBJ1-2|.
TGTGCCAGCAGTTACTTCAACAGGGGGAATTGGGATGGCTACACCTTC
CASSYFNRGNWDGYTF